This entry describes one TCR beta chain. The antigen is unknown. This sample was included in a study of T cell responses to AZD1222 COVID-19 vaccine. The study, taken as a whole, reports: A rise in Spike-specific TCR breadth and depth followed two AZD1222 doses. No day 14 peak samples; only post-peak repertoires were characterized. Most donors were white British, females outnumbered males, and clonal diversity was possibly underestimated. Vaccine-related CD4 TCRs covered spike, predominating at 160-218 and 743-854.

Assay: immunoSEQ multiplex PCR; the TCRdb copy retains only in-frame clones and omits some. Here the sample spans 83,000 or so clones, roughly 88% being singletons. The V gene lost 6 bases and the J gene lost 4 bases, with 27 bases spanning the gap. This CDR3 comprises 18 residues. The germline V gene encodes CDR1 MDHEN and CDR2 SYDVKM. This TCR derives from an adult in good health. The rearrangement joins TRBV28 to TRBJ1-1; maybe TRBD1 (6 bases). This specimen consisted of peripheral blood, obtained on day 0 of AZD1222 vaccination. The CDR3 here is CASRTAGALVDSGTEAFF. CDR3 nucleotides: TGTGCCAGCAGGACGGCAGGGGCACTTGTTGATTCGGGCACTGAAGCTTTCTTT.